These 17 T cell receptor beta chains came from one sample sequenced in a study of identical twins' blood T cells. TCRdb independently ran MiXCR on the 5' RACE reads; one entry per CDR3 protein. The sample lists hundreds of thousands of distinct CDR3 sequences, around 30% occurring once. Sequencing was done on a sample of PBMCs. These receptors originate from a woman aged 18-55 years in good health.

This clonotype was seen a few times. The chain combines TRBV20-1 with TRBJ1-5; TRBD1 agrees at 9 bases. Germline V gene sequence: CDR1 DFQATT, CDR2 SNEGSKA (reference sequence). After removal of 5 bases from V and 5 bases from J, the junction contained 4 bases not matched to a gene. This CDR3 has 13 residues. The CDR3 sequence is CSAQRTGDQPQHF. Written as DNA, the CDR3 is TGCAGTGCTCAGCGGACAGGGGATCAGCCCCAGCATTTT.

This clonotype showed up just a few times. V is TRBV18 and J is TRBJ2-4; the D gene is possibly TRBD1 (5 bases). With 0 bases removed from V and 5 bases from J, the gap between germline ends came to 14 bases. Per germline, CDR1 KGHSH and CDR2 LQKENI. This CDR3 comprises 16 residues. CDR3 bases: TGTGCCAGCTCACCACCTAATTACCTAGGGGAAAACATTCAGTACTTC. Translated: CASSPPNYLGENIQYF.

The chain uses TRBV19 and TRBJ1-2; 7 bases are a match to TRBD1. Trimming took 9 bases from V and 7 from J; bases not matched to a gene: 11. Germline V gene sequence: CDR1 LNHDA, CDR2 SQIVND (reference sequence). This CDR3 comprises 13 residues. CDR3 region: CASRIQGLSGYTF. The CDR3, as DNA: TGTGCCAGCCGGATACAGGGGTTAAGTGGCTACACCTTC. The full variable domain, rest sourced from reference TRBV19 and TRBJ1-2, is DGGITQSPKYLFRKEGQNVTLSCEQNLNHDAMYWYRQDPGQGLRLIYYSQIVNDFQKGDIAEGYSVSREKKESFPLTVTSAQKNPTAFYLCASRIQGLSGYTFGSGTRLTVV.

CDR3 sequence reads: CASGLGGETQYF. The CDR3 coding sequence is TGTGCCAGCGGGTTAGGGGGAGAGACCCAGTACTTC. The chain recombines TRBV12-3 or TRBV12-4 with TRBJ2-5; tentatively, D is TRBD1 (6 bases). The CDR3 consists of 12 residues. V was clipped by 8 bases and J by 4 bases, with 11 bases between them.

This clonotype appeared a few times. With a much larger clone just one base away, this may be a read error. The CDR3 protein is CASSPGPDQPQHF. Here the CDR3 DNA reads TGTGCCAGCAGCCCTGGACCCGATCAGCCCCAGCATTTT. The chain links TRBV11-1 to TRBJ1-5; D unresolved. Germline CDR1 is SGHAT and CDR2 is FQDESV (reference sequence). The CDR3 has 13 amino acids. V was trimmed by 5 bases and J by 5 bases, leaving 10 bases between them.

As regards this clonotype: A much larger clone sits a single nucleotide away, making a read error possible. V usage is TRBV9 and J usage is TRBJ2-3; D not certain. CDR3 length: 15 amino acids. V gave up 4 bases and J gave up 5 bases, with 17 bases separating them. The germline gives CDR1 SGDLS, CDR2 YYNGEE. CDR3 DNA: TGTGCCAGCAGCCCGCAGGTTAGCCCGGTAGATACGCAGTATTTT. Its translation: CASSPQVSPVDTQYF.

This clonotype was counted a few times. The rearrangement uses TRBV6-2 or TRBV6-3 and TRBJ2-7; the D is unclear. Trimming removed 4 bases at V and 2 bases at J, with 9 bases between. The CDR3 is 13 residues long. Per germline, CDR1 MNHEY and CDR2 SVGEGT. The CDR3 reads CASSWGVAYEQYF. CDR3 nucleotide sequence: TGTGCCAGCAGTTGGGGTGTCGCCTACGAGCAGTACTTC.

The V call is TRBV12-5, the J call TRBJ1-5; 8 bases fit TRBD1. The CDR3 runs 16 residues. Germline V gives CDR1 LGHNT, CDR2 FRNRAP. The ends lost 0 bases at V and 9 bases at J; junction bases unmatched: 10. The CDR3 reads CASGLVLAGGDSPQHF. The CDR3 region has the DNA TGTGCTAGTGGTTTGGTACTGGCAGGGGGCGATTCGCCCCAGCATTTT. Full variable domain (missing parts from reference TRBV12-5 and TRBJ1-5): DARVTQTPRHKVTEMGQEVTMRCQPILGHNTVFWYRQTMMQGLELLAYFRNRAPLDDSGMPKDRFSAEMPDATLATLKIQPSEPRDSAVYFCASGLVLAGGDSPQHFGDGTRLSIL.

This clonotype was picked up a small number of times. The chain has TRBV3-1 and TRBJ1-1; D is perhaps TRBD1 (6 bases). In germline, CDR1 is LGHDT, CDR2 YNNKEL (reference sequence). The CDR3 loop spans 15 amino acids. Trimming took 4 bases from V and 8 from J, leaving 20 bases between them. The CDR3 DNA reads as TGTGCCAGCAGCCGGAACCCACAGGGTCCGACGGAAGCTTTCTTT. Translated, it gives CASSRNPQGPTEAFF.

This clonotype was seen many times. The rearrangement joins TRBV2 to TRBJ2-3; D gene uncertain. The CDR3 is 16 residues long. V lost 5 bases, J lost 2 bases, and 17 bases lay in between. Per the germline V gene, CDR1 is SNHLY and CDR2 is FYNNEI. The CDR3 nucleotides read TGTGCCAGCAGTCCCCCCGGTAGACTTCACACAGATACGCAGTATTTT. Residues: CASSPPGRLHTDTQYF.

The rearrangement links TRBV10-3 to TRBJ2-1, with TRBD2 matching 8 bases. This CDR3 region has 18 residues. The V segment lost 2 bases and the J segment 1 base; nucleotides outside the gene matches: 10. Per germline, CDR1 ENHRY and CDR2 SYGVKD. The CDR3 reads CAISEAATAGESYNEQFF. In nucleotides, the CDR3 is TGTGCCATCAGTGAGGCGGCTACAGCGGGAGAGTCCTACAATGAGCAGTTCTTC.

The chain joins TRBV2 to TRBJ1-1; D is perhaps TRBD1 (5 bases). Germline V gene lookup returns CDR1 SNHLY and CDR2 FYNNEI. This CDR3 comprises 14 residues. Deletions cut 2 bases from V and 3 bases from J, with 10 bases between. The CDR3 spells CASSECGGDTEAFF. CDR3 nucleotide sequence: TGTGCCAGCAGTGAATGCGGGGGGGACACTGAAGCTTTCTTT.

V usage is TRBV29-1 and J usage is TRBJ1-2; 10 positions match TRBD1. V shed 7 bases and J 4 bases; nucleotides not matched to a gene: 12. The length of the CDR3 is 15 residues. In germline, CDR1 is SQVTM, CDR2 ANQGSEA. CDR3 nucleotide sequence: TGCAGCGCCTTCTCCGGGACAGGGGCTTCCTATGGCTACACCTTC. This codes for CSAFSGTGASYGYTF.

This clonotype showed up just a few times. The J gene is TRBJ1-3, the V gene TRBV7-9; 7 positions agree with TRBD1. The CDR3 contains 14 residues. Trimming took 5 bases from V and 3 from J; bases not matched to a gene: 4. Germline V gives CDR1 SEHNR, CDR2 FQNEAQ (reference sequence). The CDR3 reads CASSKQGYGNTIYF. In DNA form, the CDR3 reads TGTGCCAGCAGCAAACAGGGGTATGGAAACACCATATATTTT.

The chain uses TRBV4-2 and TRBJ1-2; D gene unclear. V was clipped by 2 bases and J by 0 bases, with 13 bases between them. The CDR3 length is 16 residues. CDR1 is LGHNA and CDR2 is YNFKEQ in the germline V gene. CDR3 protein: CASSQNPRSTNYGYTF. The CDR3, as DNA: TGTGCCAGCAGCCAAAACCCTCGGTCAACTAACTATGGCTACACCTTC.

As concerns this clonotype: This may be a read error, as it is one base from a much larger clone. The CDR3 DNA sequence: TGTGCCAGCGGCCAAGGACCAAACGATGGCTACACCTTC. It encodes CASGQGPNDGYTF. This chain uses TRBV2 with TRBJ1-2; D gene unclear. This CDR3 has 13 amino acids. Germline V gene data show CDR1 as SNHLY and CDR2 as FYNNEI. V lost 8 bases and J 6 bases, leaving 16 bases between the germline ends.

This clonotype was seen only a few times. The gene calls are TRBV7-6 and TRBJ2-2, with TRBD1 matching 8 bases. The V and J ends lost 0 bases and 2 bases, in that order; junction bases with no gene match: 5. Germline values: CDR1 SGHVS, CDR2 FNYEAQ. The CDR3 contains 17 residues. CDR3 sequence reads: CASSLAGTGVNTGELFF. The CDR3 DNA is TGTGCCAGCAGCTTAGCCGGGACAGGAGTTAACACCGGGGAGCTGTTTTTT.